Here is one T cell receptor (beta chain) with its context. Its target is unknown. CD8 cells regarded as naive lacked CD45RO, were positively chosen for CCR7, and omitted terminally differentiated effector memory CD45RA+ cells. Donation came from healthy HIV-negative adults that had no recent acute infections or vaccinations. The CDR3 runs 17 residues. Germline CDR1 and CDR2: MDHEN and SYDVKM. The V and J ends lost 3 bases and 1 base, in that order; junction bases with no gene match: 10. This sample was included in a study of shared clonotypes between healthy human individuals. The study's findings and limits: Several donors held approximately 5% of naive CD4 clonotypes in common. The study generally estimated greater richness for naive than memory subsets.

Sequencing was at deep level. The assay was immunoSEQ multiplex PCR, and TCRdb's table has in-frame clones only and misses some. The sample consists of some 2.1 million clones, just over 90% of them appearing once. The receptor's source is a man between 18 and 35 years old in good health. Some clones in this sample may be carry-over from other donors' samples. The V and J genes are TRBV28 and TRBJ2-7; 9 nucleotides agree with TRBD2. The sample consisted of naive CD8+ T cells from PBMCs. CDR3 coding DNA: TGTGCCAGCAGTTTGCCCTGGTTGAGCGGGAGGTCCTACGAGCAGTACTTC. Translating it yields CASSLPWLSGRSYEQYF.